This T cell receptor (beta chain) stems from a study of T cell responses to AZD1222 COVID-19 vaccine. Some clones are missing from TCRdb's copy, which holds only in-frame ones; the method was immunoSEQ multiplex PCR. This sample has about 96,000 clones, with about 90% found just once. Study-level findings and limits: The repertoires were collected only after the peak T cell response. Clonal diversity may have been underestimated in mostly white British donors. Vaccination with two AZD1222 doses was followed by a rise in Spike-specific TCR breadth and depth.

Comments on this clone: Its antigen is not known.

Per the germline V gene, CDR1 is SGHTA and CDR2 is FQGNSA. The CDR3 length is 16 residues. V gave up 1 base and J gave up 1 base, with 13 bases separating them. The sequences come from peripheral blood, collected on day 0 of AZD1222 vaccination. The chain carries TRBV7-2 and TRBJ1-1; D might be TRBD1 (6 bases). The sequence was collected from an adult in good health. The CDR3 nucleotides are TGTGCCAGCAGCTTAGGGGACCGAGGGGGGAACACTGAAGCTTTCTTT. Protein: CASSLGDRGGNTEAFF.